The clone carrying this T cell receptor (beta chain) was counted between two and nine times. Its antigen is still unknown. The data are from a study of CD8+ T cells in alopecia areata. Study-level results: Sequences from scalp samples also cover resident alphabeta T cells of normal skin. TCRs were shared less clearly across patients than in mice, possibly for HLA-related reasons. Higher clonality was seen in lesional scalp than in normal scalp, especially in alopecia totalis/universalis.

Once RNA had been extracted, it was reverse transcribed into cDNA to act as the sequencing template. Clones were read by immunoSEQ multiplex PCR, and TCRdb kept only the in-frame ones, dropping some. The repertoire holds a few hundred thousand clones, with about 61% as singletons. The CDR3 totals 17 residues. Germline V CDR1 and CDR2: SGHTA, FQGNSA. Trimming removed 1 base at V and 0 bases at J, with 16 bases between. PBMC-derived CD4+ and CD8+ T cells were sorted. The chain employs TRBV7-2 and TRBJ2-7; tentatively, D is TRBD1 or TRBD2 (6 bases each). The clonotype was recovered from a human donor in good health. The sequenced sample was CD8+ T cells sorted from blood. The CDR3 protein is CASSLERRGILSYEQYF. CDR3 DNA: TGTGCCAGCAGCTTAGAACGGAGGGGGATCCTCTCCTACGAGCAGTACTTC.